The sequence of this T cell receptor beta chain was determined in a study of blood T cell repertoires in COVID-19. Background on the study: Material from acute and convalescent COVID-19 was sourced from the United States, Italy and Spain. From T cells, B-cell-depleted T cells, or PBMCs came the material, which was cDNA or gDNA.

As handled by the study authors: By means of reference gene primer amplification, nucleated cell counts were estimated. The protocol was immunoSEQ multiplex PCR, while the TCRdb copy is restricted to in-frame clones and leaves out a portion. That table supplies the V and J calls and clone size; D and trimming were determined from the DNA. Among about 160,000 clones listed, about 86% were seen once. This CDR3 is built from 16 residues. Trimming cost V 2 bases and J 2 bases, with 12 bases left between them. CDR1 LGHNA and CDR2 YSLEER come from the germline V gene. The V gene is TRBV4-3, the J gene TRBJ1-4; D not resolved. The source of this sequence is a woman aged 80 or over with acute or convalescent COVID-19. Sequencing was performed on peripheral blood. CDR3 sequence reads: CASSQLAEPTNEKLFF. The CDR3 DNA follows: TGCGCCAGCAGCCAACTTGCGGAACCCACTAATGAAAAACTGTTTTTT.